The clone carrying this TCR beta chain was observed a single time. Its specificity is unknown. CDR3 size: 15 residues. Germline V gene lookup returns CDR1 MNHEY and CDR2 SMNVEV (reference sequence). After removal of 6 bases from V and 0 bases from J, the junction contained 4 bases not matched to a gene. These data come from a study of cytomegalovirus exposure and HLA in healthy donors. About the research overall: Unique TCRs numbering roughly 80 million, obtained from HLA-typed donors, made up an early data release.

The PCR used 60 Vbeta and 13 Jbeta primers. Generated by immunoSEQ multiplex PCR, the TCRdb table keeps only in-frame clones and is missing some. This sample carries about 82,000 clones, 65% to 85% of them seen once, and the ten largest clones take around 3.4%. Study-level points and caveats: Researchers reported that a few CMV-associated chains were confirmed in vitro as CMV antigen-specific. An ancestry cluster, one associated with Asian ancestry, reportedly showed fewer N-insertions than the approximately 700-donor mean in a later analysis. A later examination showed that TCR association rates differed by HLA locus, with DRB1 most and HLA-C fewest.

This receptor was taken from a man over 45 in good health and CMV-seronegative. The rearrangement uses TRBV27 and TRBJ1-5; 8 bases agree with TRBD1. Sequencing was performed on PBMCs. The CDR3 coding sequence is TGTGCCAGCAGGGGACAGGCTCATAGCAATCAGCCCCAGCATTTT. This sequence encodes CASRGQAHSNQPQHF.